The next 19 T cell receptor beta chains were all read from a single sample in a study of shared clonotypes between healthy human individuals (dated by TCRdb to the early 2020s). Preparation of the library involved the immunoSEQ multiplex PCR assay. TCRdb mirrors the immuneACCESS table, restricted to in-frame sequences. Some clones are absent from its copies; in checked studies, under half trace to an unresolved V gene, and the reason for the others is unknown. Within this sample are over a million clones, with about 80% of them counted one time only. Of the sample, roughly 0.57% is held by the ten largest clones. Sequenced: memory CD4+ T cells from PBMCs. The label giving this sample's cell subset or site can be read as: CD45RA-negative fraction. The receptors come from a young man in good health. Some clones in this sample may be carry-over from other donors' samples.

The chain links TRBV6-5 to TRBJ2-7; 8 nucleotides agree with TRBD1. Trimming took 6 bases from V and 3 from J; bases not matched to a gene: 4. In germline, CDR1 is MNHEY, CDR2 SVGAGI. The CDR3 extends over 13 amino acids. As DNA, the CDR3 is TGTGCCAGCAGCCGACAGGGGAACTACGAGCAGTACTTC. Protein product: CASSRQGNYEQYF.

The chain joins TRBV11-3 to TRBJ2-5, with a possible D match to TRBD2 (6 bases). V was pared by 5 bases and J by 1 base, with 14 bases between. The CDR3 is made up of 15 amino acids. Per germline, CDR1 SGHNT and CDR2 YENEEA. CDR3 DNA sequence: TGTGCCAGCAGCGATCGGAGGGGAAGCCAAGAGACCCAGTACTTC. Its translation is CASSDRRGSQETQYF.

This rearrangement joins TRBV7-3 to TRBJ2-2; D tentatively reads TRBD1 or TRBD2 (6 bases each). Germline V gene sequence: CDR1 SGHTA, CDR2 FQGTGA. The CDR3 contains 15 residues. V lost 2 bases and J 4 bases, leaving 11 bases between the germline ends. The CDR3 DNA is TGTGCCAGCAGCTTACTCGGAGGGGGCACCGGGGAGCTGTTTTTT. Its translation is CASSLLGGGTGELFF.

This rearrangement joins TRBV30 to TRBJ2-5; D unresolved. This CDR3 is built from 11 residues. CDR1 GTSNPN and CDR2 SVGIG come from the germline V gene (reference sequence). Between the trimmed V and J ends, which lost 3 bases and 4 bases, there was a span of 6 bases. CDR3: CAWRITETQYF. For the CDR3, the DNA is TGTGCCTGGAGAATAACAGAGACCCAGTACTTC.

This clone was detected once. CDR3 nucleotide sequence: TGTGCCATCAGGGGTCGTGGGGGCAAGGAAGCCAACACTGAAGCTTTCTTT. Its translation: CAIRGRGGKEANTEAFF. The chain combines TRBV10-3 with TRBJ1-1; TRBD1 might be the D (6 bases). CDR1 ENHRY and CDR2 SYGVKD come from the germline V gene. Trimming shortened V by 6 bases and J by 2 bases, and 22 bases separated the two germline ends. The CDR3 is made up of 17 amino acids.

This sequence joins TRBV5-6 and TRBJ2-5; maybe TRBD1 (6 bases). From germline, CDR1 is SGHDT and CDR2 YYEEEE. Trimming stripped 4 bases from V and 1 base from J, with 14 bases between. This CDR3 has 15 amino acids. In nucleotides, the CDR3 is TGTGCCAGCAGCGTGAAAACAGGGTTCCAAGAGACCCAGTACTTC. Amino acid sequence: CASSVKTGFQETQYF.

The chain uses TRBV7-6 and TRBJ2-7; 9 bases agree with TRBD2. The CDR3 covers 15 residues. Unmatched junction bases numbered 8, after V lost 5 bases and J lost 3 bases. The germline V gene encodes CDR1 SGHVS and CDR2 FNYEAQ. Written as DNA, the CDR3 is TGTGCCAGCAGCCATCGAGTAGCGGGAGTCTACGAGCAGTACTTC. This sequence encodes CASSHRVAGVYEQYF.

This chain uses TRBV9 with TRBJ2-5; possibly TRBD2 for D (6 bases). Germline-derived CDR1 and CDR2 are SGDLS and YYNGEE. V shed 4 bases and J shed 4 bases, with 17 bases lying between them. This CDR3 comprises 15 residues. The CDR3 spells CASSSFPGTSETQYF. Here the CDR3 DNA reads TGTGCCAGCAGCTCCTTTCCGGGGACTTCAGAGACCCAGTACTTC.

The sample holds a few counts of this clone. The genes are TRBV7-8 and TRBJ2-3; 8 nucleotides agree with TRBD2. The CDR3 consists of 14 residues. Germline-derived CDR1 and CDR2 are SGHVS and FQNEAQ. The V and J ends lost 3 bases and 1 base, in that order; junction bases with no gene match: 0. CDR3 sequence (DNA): TGTGCCAGCAGCTTGACTAGCGGCACAGATACGCAGTATTTT. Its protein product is CASSLTSGTDTQYF.

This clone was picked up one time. The CDR3 DNA is TGTGCCAGCAGTGAAGTTCATTCGGATGTGTCGTTCTTC. Its translation: CASSEVHSDVSFF. The J gene is TRBJ2-1, the V gene TRBV6-1; D is undetermined. V lost 1 base to trimming and J lost 15 bases, with 16 bases between them. The CDR3 is 13 amino acids. Looked up from germline, CDR1 is MNHNS and CDR2 is SASEGT.

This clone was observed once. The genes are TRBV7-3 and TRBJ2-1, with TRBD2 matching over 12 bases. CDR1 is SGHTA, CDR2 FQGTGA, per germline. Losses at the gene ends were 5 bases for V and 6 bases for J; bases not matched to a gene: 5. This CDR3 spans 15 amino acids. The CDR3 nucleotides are TGTGCCAGCAGCCGACGGACTAGCGGGACCAATGAGCAGTTCTTC. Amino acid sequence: CASSRRTSGTNEQFF.

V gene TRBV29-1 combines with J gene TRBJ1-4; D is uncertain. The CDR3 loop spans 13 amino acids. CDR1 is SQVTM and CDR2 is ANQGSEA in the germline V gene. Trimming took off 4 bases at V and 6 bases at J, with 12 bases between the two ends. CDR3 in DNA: TGCAGCGTTGCGTGGGGTAGGGATGAAAAACTGTTTTTT. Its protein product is CSVAWGRDEKLFF.

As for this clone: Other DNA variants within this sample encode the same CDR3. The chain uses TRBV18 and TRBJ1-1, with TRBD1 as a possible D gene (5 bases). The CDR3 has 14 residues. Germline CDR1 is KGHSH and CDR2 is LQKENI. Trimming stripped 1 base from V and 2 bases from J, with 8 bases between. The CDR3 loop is CASSPQGSNTEAFF. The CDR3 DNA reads TGTGCCAGCTCACCACAGGGGTCAAACACTGAAGCTTTCTTT. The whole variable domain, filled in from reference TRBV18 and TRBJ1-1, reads NAGVMQNPRHLVRRRGQEARLRCSPMKGHSHVYWYRQLPEEGLKFMVYLQKENIIDESGMPKERFSAEFPKEGPSILRIQQVVRGDSAAYFCASSPQGSNTEAFFGQGTRLTVV.

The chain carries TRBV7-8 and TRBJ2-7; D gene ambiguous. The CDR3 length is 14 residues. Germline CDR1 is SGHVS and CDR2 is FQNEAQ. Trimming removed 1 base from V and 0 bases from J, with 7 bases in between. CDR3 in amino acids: CASSLDRYSYEQYF. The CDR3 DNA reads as TGTGCCAGCAGCTTAGACAGATACTCCTACGAGCAGTACTTC. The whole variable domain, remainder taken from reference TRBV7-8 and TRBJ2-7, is GAGVSQSPRYKVAKRGQDVALRCDPISGHVSLFWYQQALGQGPEFLTYFQNEAQLDKSGLPSDRFFAERPEGSVSTLKIQRTQQEDSAVYLCASSLDRYSYEQYFGPGTRLTVT.

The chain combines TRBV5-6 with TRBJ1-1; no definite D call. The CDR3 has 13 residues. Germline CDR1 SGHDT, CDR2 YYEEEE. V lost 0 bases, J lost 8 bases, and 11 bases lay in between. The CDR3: CASSLGHPREAFF. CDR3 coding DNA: TGTGCCAGCAGCTTGGGACACCCCAGAGAAGCTTTCTTT. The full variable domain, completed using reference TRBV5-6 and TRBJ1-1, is DAGVTQSPTHLIKTRGQQVTLRCSPKSGHDTVSWYQQALGQGPQFIFQYYEEEERQRGNFPDRFSGHQFPNYSSELNVNALLLGDSALYLCASSLGHPREAFFGQGTRLTVV.

For the CDR3, the DNA is TGTGCCAGCAGTGATAACCAAGGGAATGAGCAGTTCTTC. Translated, it gives CASSDNQGNEQFF. This sequence joins TRBV2 and TRBJ2-1; the D is unclear. CDR1 and CDR2 from the germline V gene are SNHLY and FYNNEI. Trimming shortened V by 3 bases and J by 7 bases, and 10 bases separated the two germline ends. CDR3 size: 13 residues.

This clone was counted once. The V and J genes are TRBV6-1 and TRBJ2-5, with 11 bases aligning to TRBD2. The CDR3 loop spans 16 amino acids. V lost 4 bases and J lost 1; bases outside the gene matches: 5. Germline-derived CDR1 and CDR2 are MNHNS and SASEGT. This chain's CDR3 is CASSATSGRSQETQYF. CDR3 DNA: TGTGCCAGCAGTGCTACTAGCGGGAGATCCCAAGAGACCCAGTACTTC.

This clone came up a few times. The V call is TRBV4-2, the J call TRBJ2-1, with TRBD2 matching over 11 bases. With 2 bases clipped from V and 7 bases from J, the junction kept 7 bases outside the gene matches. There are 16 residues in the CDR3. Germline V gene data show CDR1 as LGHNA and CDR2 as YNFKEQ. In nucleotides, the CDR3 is TGTGCCAGCAGCCAAAAAACTAGCGGGAGTGGAAATGAGCAGTTCTTC. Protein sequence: CASSQKTSGSGNEQFF.

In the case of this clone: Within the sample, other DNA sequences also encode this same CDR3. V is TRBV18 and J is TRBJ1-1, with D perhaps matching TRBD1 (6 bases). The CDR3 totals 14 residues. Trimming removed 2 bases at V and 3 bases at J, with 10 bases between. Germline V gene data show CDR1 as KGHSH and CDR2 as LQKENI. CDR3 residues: CASSPNRADTEAFF. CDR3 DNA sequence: TGTGCCAGCTCACCAAACAGGGCAGACACTGAAGCTTTCTTT.